This TCR beta chain was documented in a study of CD8+ T cells in alopecia areata. General study results and limits: Among the 100 top clones, expanded CD8+ clones, like scalp clonality, were significantly decreased by tofacitinib. Clonality exceeded that of normal scalp in lesional scalp, most notably in alopecia totalis/universalis. Because one nonresponder was included, the link of baseline CD8+ expansion to response is considered uncertain. Patients showed less clear TCR sequence sharing than mice, possibly partly because of HLA diversity.

Treatment given: oral pan-JAK inhibitor, 5-10 mg twice daily. Extraction of RNA preceded its reverse transcription into cDNA, which served as the sequencing template. TCRdb keeps only in-frame clones here, not all; method: immunoSEQ multiplex PCR. Of more than 200,000 clones listed, around 66% were seen once; the top ten hold approximately 1.2%. Details on this clone: What it recognizes is unknown.

The V end was cut by 3 bases, the J end by 4 bases, with 7 bases between. CDR1 is DFQATT and CDR2 is SNEGSKA in the germline V gene (reference sequence). The CDR3 is 11 amino acids. The source was CD4+ T cells sorted from blood, collected at approximately week 42, from a patient treated with tofacitinib. The V and J genes are TRBV20-1 and TRBJ2-7; a possible D gene is TRBD2 (5 bases). The TCR originated in a human donor with alopecia areata. CDR3 region: CSARIAYEQYF. In nucleotides, the CDR3 is TGCAGTGCTAGGATAGCGTACGAGCAGTACTTC.